This T cell receptor (beta chain) was captured by sequencing in a study of vaccination and CD4 T cells after COVID-19. Study information: Sampling after COVID took place at a median of about 98 days (range 35 to 161) following diagnosis.

Indicated treatment: roughly 10-day PBMC culture with coronavirus spike peptide pools or control peptides (ViraFEST assay). CD4+ T cells that had been cultured provided DNA sequenced with the Oncomine TCR Beta short-read assay. TCRdb reprocessed the PCR reads via MiXCR and lists one record per CDR3 protein. This table holds roughly 14,000 distinct CDR3 sequences, about 53% found once. As to this clonotype: Antigen unknown.

Sequencing used CD4+ T cells from blood, cultured in vitro, obtained before SARS-CoV-2 vaccination. The clonotype originates from a human donor who had recovered from COVID-19.

The CDR3 sequence: CASSSGTGFTGELFF. The DNA for the CDR3 is TGTGCCAGCAGCTCCGGGACAGGGTTCACCGGGGAGCTGTTTTTT. The chain couples TRBV11-1 to TRBJ2-2; 9 bases map to TRBD1. Germline assignment: CDR1 SGHAT and CDR2 FQDESV (reference sequence). The CDR3 sequence is 15 residues long. Germline trimming cut 4 bases from V and 4 bases from J; bases unmatched to any gene: 4.